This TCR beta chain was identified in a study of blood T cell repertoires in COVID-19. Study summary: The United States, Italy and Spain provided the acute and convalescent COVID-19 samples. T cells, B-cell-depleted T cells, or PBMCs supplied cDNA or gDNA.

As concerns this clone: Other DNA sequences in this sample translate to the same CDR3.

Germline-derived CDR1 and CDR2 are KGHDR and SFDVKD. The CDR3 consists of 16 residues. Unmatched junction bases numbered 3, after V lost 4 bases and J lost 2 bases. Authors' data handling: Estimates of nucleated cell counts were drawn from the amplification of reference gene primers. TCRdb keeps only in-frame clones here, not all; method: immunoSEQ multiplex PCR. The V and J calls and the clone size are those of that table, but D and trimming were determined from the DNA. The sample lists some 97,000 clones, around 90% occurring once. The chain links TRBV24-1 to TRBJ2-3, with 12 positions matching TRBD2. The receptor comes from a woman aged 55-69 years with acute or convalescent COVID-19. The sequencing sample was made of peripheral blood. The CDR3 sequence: CATSDRTSGITDTQYF. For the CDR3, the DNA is TGTGCCACCAGTGACAGGACTAGCGGGATCACAGATACGCAGTATTTT.